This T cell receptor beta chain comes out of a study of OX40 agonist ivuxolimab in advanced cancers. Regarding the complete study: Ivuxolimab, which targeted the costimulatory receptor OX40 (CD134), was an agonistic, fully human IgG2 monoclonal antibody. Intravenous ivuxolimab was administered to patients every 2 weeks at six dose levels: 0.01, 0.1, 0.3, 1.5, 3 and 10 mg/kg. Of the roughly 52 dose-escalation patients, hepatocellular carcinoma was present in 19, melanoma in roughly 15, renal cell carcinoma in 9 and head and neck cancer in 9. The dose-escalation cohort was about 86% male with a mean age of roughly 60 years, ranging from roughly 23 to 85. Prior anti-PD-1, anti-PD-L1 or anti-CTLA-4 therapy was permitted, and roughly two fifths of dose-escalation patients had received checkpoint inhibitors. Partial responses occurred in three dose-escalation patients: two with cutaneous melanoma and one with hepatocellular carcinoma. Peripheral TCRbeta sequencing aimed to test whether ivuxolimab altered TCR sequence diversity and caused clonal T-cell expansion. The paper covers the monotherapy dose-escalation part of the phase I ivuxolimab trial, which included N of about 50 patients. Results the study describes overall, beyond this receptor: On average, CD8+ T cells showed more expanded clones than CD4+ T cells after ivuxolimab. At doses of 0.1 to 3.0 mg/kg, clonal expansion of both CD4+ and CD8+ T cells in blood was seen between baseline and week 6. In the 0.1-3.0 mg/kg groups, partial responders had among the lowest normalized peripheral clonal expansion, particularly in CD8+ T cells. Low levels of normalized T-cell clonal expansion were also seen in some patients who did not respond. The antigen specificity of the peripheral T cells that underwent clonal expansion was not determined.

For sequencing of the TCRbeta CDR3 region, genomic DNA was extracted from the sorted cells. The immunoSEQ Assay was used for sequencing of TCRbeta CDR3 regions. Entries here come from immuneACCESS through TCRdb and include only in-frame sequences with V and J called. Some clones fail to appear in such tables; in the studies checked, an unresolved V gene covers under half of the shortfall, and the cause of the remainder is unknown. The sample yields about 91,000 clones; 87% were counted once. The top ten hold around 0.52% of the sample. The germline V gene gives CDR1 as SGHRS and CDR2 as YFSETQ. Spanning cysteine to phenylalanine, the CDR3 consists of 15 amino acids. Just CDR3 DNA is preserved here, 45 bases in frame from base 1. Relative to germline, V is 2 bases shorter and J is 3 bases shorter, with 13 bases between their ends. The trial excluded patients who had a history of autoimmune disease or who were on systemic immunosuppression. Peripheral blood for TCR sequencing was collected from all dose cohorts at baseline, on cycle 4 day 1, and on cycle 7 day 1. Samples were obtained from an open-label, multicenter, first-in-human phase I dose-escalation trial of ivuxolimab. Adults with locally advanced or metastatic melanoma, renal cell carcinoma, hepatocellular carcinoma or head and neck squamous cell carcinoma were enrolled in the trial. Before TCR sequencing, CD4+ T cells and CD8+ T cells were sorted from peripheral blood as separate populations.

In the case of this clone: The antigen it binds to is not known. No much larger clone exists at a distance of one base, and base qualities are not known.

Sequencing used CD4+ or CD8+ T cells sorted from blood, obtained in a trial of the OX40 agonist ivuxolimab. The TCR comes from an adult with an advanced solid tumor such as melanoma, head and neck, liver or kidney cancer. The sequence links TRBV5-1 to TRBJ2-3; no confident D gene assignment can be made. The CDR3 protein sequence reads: CASSFGPEGTDTQYF. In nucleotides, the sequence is TGCGCCAGCAGCTTTGGTCCAGAAGGTACAGATACGCAGTATTTT.